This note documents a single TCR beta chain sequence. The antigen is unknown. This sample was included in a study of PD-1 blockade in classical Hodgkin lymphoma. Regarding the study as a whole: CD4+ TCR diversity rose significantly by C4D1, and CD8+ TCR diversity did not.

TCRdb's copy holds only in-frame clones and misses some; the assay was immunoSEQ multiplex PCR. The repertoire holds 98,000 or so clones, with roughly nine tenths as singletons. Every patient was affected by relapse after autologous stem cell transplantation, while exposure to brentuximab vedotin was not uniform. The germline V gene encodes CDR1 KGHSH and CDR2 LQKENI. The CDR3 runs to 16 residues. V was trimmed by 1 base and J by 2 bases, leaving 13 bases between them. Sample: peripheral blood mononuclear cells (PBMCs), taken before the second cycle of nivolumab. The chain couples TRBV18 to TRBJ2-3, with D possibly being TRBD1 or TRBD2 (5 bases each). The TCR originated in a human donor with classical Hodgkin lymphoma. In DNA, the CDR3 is TGTGCCAGCTCACCACGGCAGGGAGTGGACACAGATACGCAGTATTTT. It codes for CASSPRQGVDTDTQYF.